The entry below describes one TCR beta chain. The participants were between roughly 18 and 89 years old and came from some 23 US areas. This entry is derived from a study of blood T cell repertoires in COVID-19. As for the study in general: From T cells, B-cell-depleted T cells, or PBMCs came the material, which was cDNA or gDNA.

There are 13 residues in the CDR3. Trimming pared 0 bases from V and 7 bases from J, leaving 9 bases between. CDR1 LGHNA and CDR2 YSLEER come from the germline V gene. Using immunoSEQ multiplex PCR, the repertoire was profiled, and TCRdb retains in-frame clones only, with some absent. The repertoire has about 190,000 clones, around three quarters of them found once; the top ten carry less than 20%. Sequencing used PBMCs or T cells enriched from blood (not recorded which). The sequence derives from a woman aged 45-60 years with acute COVID-19. The V and J genes are TRBV4-3 and TRBJ1-2; possibly TRBD1 for D (5 bases). For the CDR3, the DNA is TGCGCCAGCAGCCAAGACGCAGGGCTTGGCTACACCTTC. Encoded protein: CASSQDAGLGYTF.